The clone carrying this T cell receptor beta chain has a handful of counts. This CDR3 is 18 amino acids long. CDR1 and CDR2 (germline): MNHEY, SVGAGI. V was pared by 0 bases and J by 0 bases, with 2 bases of the junction left unmatched. These data come from a study of T-cell reconstitution after alpha-beta-depleted transplantation in children. As it was prepared, the TCRbeta library received unique molecular identifiers. TCRdb re-analysed the PCR reads in MiXCR, keeping a single row per CDR3 protein. The sample has about 600,000 distinct CDR3 sequences; 8% to 11% are singletons. The sample here was PBMCs from the stem cell graft donor, taken from the stem cell graft. This chain joins TRBV6-5 and TRBJ2-4; 13 bases match TRBD2. This TCR derives from a human donor who donated a stem cell graft to a child with acute myeloid leukemia. CDR3 coding DNA: TGTGCCAGCAGTTACTCACTAGCGGGAGGGGGAGCCAAAAACATTCAGTACTTC. Protein product: CASSYSLAGGGAKNIQYF.